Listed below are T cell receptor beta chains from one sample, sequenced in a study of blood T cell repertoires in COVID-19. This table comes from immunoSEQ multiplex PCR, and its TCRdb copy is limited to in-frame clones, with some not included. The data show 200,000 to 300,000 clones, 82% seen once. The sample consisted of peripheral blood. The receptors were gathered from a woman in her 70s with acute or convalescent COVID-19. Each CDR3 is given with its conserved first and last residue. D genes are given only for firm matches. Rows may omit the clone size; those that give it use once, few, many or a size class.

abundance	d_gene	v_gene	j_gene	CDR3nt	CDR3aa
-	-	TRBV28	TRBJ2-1	TGTGCCAGCAGTTTGCTTGGCGGGGTAAGCTACAATGAGCAGTTCTTC	CASSLLGGVSYNEQFF
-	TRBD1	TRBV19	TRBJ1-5	TGTGCCAGTAGTCTAGACAGGGTCAATCAGCCCCAGCATTTT	CASSLDRVNQPQHF
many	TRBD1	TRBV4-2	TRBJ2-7	TGTGCCAGCAGCCGGGTTCTTGGGACAGGGGACGCCTACGAGCAGTACTTC	CASSRVLGTGDAYEQYF
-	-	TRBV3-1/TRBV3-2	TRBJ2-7	TGTGCCAGCAGCTCCCGGGGCTACGAGCAGTACTTC	CASSSRGYEQYF
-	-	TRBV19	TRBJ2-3	TGTGCCACCCACAGCCAACGGACAAGCACAGATACGCAGTATTTT	CATHSQRTSTDTQYF
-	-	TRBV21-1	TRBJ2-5	TGTGCCAGCAGCGCCAAGCGGGGGGGCGGGGAGACCCAGTACTTC	CASSAKRGGGETQYF
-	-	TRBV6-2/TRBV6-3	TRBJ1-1	TGTGCCAGCAGCCCACAGGGTGGAACTGAAGCTTTCTTT	CASSPQGGTEAFF
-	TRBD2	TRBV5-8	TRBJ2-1	TGTGCCAGCAGCTCCCGGGGGGGCCTTAACAATGAGCAGTTCTTC	CASSSRGGLNNEQFF
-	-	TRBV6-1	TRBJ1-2	TGTGCCAGCAGTGAAAACGGAGGGGCCAATGGCTACACCTTC	CASSENGGANGYTF
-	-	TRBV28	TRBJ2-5	TGTGCCAGCAGTCCCTCGACACCTTCCCGGGGCCAAGAGACCCAGTACTTC	CASSPSTPSRGQETQYF
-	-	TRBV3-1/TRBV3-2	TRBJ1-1	TGTGCCAGCAGCCGGTTACAGGGTGACACTGAAGCTTTCTTT	CASSRLQGDTEAFF
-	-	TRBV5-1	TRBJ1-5	TGCGCCAGCAGCTTGGGGACAGACCAGCCCCAGCATTTT	CASSLGTDQPQHF
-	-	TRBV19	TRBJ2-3	TGTGCCAGTAGTATTTTTCTCACAGATACGCAGTATTTT	CASSIFLTDTQYF
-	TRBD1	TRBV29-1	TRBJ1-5	TGCAGCGTTACAGGGACAGGGGTCAATCAGCCCCAGCATTTT	CSVTGTGVNQPQHF
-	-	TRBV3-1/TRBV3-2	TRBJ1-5	TGTGCCAGCAACCCGCGGGGATCCGATCAGCCCCAGCATTTT	CASNPRGSDQPQHF
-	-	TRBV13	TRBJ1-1	TGTGCCAGCAGCTTCTGGCCAGAAAAAGCTTTCTTT	CASSFWPEKAFF
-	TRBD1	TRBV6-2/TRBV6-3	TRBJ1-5	TGTGCCAGCAGTGGACAGGGAGTGACTACCCGGGGCAATCAGCCCCAGCATTTT	CASSGQGVTTRGNQPQHF
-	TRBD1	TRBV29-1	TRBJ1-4	TGCAGCGTTAAGACAGGGGGCTTTGAAAAACTGTTTTTT	CSVKTGGFEKLFF
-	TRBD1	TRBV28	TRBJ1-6	TGTGCCAGCAGTCGCGGACAGGGGAGCTCCTATAATTCACCCCTCCACTTT	CASSRGQGSSYNSPLHF
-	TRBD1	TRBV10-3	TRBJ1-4	TGTGCCATCAGTGAGGACAGGGGGCCCTTTAATGAAAAACTGTTTTTT	CAISEDRGPFNEKLFF
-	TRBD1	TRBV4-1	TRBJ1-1	TGCGCCAGCAGCACTCCAGGGGGTTCAGCTTTCTTT	CASSTPGGSAFF
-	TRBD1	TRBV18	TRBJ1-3	TGTGCCAGCTCACCAGGGACAGGCCTCACGGTGGGATATTTT	CASSPGTGLTVGYF
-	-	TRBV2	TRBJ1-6	TGTGCCAGCAGCCTTCTCCTTCCTGTTAATAATTCACCCCTCCACTTT	CASSLLLPVNNSPLHF
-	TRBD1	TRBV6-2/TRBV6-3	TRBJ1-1	TGTGCCAGCAGTTCCGAGATGGGACAGGGGAACACTGAAGCTTTCTTT	CASSSEMGQGNTEAFF
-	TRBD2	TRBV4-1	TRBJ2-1	TGCGCCAGCAGCCAAGATGGAGGCGGGGGGGCCTACAATGAGCAGTTCTTC	CASSQDGGGGAYNEQFF
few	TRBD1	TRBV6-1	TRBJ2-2	TGTGCCAGCAGTGTCCCCAGGGACAGAATTTTGACCTTGACCGGGGAGCTGTTTTTT	CASSVPRDRILTLTGELFF
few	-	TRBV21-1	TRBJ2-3	TGTGCCAGCAGCAAAGTGGTTGACAGGGGCCCGTACACAGATACGCAGTATTTT	CASSKVVDRGPYTDTQYF
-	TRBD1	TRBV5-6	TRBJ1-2	TGTGCCAGCAGCTTGGGGCAGGGGGTTGGCTACACCTTC	CASSLGQGVGYTF
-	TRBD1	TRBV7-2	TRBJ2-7	TGTGCCAGCAGCGCCCTACAGGGGGCGCAGGACGAGCAGTACTTC	CASSALQGAQDEQYF